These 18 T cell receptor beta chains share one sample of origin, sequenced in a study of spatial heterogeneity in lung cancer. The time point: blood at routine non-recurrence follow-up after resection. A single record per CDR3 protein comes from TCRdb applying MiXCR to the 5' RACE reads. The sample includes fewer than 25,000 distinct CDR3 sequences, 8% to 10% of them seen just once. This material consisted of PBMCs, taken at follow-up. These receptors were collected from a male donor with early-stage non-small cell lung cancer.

CDR3: CASSQAAQRGDTEAFF. CDR3 DNA sequence: TGTGCCAGCAGCCAAGCGGCCCAAAGGGGGGACACTGAAGCTTTCTTT. This sequence joins TRBV4-2 and TRBJ1-1, with D possibly being TRBD1 (6 bases). Between the trimmed V and J ends, which lost 1 base and 3 bases, there was a span of 15 bases. Germline V gene lookup returns CDR1 LGHNA and CDR2 YNFKEQ. This CDR3 region has 16 residues.

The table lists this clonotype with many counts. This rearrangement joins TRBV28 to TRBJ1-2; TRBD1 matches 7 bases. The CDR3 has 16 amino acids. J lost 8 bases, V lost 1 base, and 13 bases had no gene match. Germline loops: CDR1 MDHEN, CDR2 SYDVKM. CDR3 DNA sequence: TGTGCCAGCAGTTTATCGGGGCCGACAGGGAGGCGCGGCTACACCTTC. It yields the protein CASSLSGPTGRRGYTF.

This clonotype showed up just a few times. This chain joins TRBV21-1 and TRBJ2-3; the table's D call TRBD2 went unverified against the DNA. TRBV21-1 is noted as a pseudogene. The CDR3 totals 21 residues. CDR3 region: CASSIRGRLAGARTSGDTQYF. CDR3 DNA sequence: TGTGCCAGCAGCATCAGGGGGCGACTAGCGGGGGCCCGCACCAGTGGTGATACGCAGTATTTT.

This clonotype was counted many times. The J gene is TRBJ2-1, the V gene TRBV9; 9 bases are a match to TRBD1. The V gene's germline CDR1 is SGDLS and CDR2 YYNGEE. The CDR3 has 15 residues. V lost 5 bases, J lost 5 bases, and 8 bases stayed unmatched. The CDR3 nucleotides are TGTGCCAGCAGTCCCGACAGGGGGAGTCACAATGAGCAGTTCTTC. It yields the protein CASSPDRGSHNEQFF.

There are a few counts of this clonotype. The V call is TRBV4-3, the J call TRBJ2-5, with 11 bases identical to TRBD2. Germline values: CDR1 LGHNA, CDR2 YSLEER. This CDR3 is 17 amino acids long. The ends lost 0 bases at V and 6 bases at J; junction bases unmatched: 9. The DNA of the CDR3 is TGCGCCAGCAGCCAAGACTCCACTAGCGGGGGTCGGAAGACCCAGTACTTC. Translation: CASSQDSTSGGRKTQYF.

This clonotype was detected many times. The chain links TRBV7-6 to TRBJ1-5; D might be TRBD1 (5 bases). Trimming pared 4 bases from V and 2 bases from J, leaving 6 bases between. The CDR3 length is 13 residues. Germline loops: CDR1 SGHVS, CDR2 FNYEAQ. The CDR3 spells CASSSTGNQPQHF. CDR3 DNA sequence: TGTGCCAGCAGCTCGACAGGCAATCAGCCCCAGCATTTT.

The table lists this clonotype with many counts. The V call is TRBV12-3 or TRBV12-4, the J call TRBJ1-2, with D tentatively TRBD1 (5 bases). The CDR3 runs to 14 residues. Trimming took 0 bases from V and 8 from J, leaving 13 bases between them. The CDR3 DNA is TGTGCCAGCAGTTTAGCCGGGACCCGCACCGGCTACACCTTC. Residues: CASSLAGTRTGYTF.

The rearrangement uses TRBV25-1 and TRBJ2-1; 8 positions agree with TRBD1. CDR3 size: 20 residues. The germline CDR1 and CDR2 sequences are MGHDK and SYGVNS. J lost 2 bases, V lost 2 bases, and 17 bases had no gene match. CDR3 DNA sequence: TGTGCCAGCAGTGAAATACTCCTACCTCGACAGGGGAGGACCTACAATGAGCAGTTCTTC. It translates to CASSEILLPRQGRTYNEQFF.

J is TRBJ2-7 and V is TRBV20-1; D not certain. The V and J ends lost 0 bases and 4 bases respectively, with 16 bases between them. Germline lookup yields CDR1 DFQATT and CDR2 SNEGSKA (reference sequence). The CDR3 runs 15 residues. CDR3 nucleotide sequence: TGCAGTGCTAGAGATCTTCTGACGGATGTATACGAGCAGTACTTC. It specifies CSARDLLTDVYEQYF.

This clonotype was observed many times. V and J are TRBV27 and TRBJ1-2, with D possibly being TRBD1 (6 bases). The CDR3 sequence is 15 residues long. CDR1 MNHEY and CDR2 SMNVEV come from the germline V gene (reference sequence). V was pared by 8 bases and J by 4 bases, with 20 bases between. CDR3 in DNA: TGTGCCAGCGGAAAATCGGCAGGGGCGATCTATGGCTACACCTTC. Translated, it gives CASGKSAGAIYGYTF.

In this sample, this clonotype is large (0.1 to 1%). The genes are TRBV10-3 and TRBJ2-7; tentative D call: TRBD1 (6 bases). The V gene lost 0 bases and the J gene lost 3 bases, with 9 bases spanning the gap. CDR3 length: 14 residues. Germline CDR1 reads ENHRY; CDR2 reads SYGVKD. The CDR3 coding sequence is TGTGCCATCAGTGAGTCGGGACATTTCTACGAGCAGTACTTC. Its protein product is CAISESGHFYEQYF.

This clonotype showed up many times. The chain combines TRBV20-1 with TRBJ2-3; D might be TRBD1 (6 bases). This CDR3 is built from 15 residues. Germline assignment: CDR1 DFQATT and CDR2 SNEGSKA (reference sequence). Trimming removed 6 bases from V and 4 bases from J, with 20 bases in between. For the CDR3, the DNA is TGCAGTGCCACCCCCGGACAGAGTCGGCCAGATACGCAGTATTTT. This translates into CSATPGQSRPDTQYF.

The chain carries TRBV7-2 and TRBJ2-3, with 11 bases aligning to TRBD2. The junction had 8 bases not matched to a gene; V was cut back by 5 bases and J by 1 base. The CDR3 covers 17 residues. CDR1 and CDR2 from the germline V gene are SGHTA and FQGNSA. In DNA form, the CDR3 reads TGTGCCAGCAGCGCCCGGGAACTAGCGGGGGGCACAGATACGCAGTATTTT. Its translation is CASSARELAGGTDTQYF.

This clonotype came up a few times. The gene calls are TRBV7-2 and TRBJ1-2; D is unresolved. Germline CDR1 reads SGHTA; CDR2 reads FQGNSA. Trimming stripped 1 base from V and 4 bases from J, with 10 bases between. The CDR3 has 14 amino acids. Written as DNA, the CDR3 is TGTGCCAGCAGCTTAGATATCGGGTCCTATGGCTACACCTTC. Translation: CASSLDIGSYGYTF.

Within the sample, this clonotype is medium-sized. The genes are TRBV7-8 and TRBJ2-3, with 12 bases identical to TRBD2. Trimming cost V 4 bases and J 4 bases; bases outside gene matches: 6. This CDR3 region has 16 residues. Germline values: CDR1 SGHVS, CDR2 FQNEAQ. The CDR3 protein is CASSSGLAGRADTQYF. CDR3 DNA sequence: TGTGCCAGCAGCTCCGGACTAGCGGGGAGGGCAGATACGCAGTATTTT.

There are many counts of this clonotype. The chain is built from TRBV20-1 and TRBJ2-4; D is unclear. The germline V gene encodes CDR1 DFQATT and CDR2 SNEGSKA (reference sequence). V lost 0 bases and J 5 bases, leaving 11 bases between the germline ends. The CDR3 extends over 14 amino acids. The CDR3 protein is CSARDPRVQNIQYF. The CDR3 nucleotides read TGCAGTGCTAGAGATCCCCGGGTGCAAAACATTCAGTACTTC.

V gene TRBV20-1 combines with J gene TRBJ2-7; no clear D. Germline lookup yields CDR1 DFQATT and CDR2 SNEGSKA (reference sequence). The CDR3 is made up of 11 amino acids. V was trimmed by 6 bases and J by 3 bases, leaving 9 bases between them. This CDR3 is CSAPWDYEQYF. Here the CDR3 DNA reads TGCAGTGCCCCGTGGGACTACGAGCAGTACTTC.

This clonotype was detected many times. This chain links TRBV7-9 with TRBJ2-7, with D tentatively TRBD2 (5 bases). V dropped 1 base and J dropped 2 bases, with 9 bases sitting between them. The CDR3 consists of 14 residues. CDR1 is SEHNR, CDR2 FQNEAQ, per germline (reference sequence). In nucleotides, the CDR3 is TGTGCCAGCAGCTTAGGACCGGGAACCTACGAGCAGTACTTC. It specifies CASSLGPGTYEQYF.